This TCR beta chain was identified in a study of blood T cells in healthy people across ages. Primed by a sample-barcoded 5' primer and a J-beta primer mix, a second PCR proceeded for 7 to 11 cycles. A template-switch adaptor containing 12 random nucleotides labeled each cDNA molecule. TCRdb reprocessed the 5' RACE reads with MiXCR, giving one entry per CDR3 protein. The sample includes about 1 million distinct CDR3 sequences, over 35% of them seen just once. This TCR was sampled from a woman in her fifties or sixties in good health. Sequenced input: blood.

DNA of the CDR3: TGTGCCAGCAGCTTAGCCCCGGGGACAGCCAGGGTCAACGAGCAGTACTTC. Translating it yields CASSLAPGTARVNEQYF. This chain joins TRBV7-8 and TRBJ2-7; TRBD1 matches at 7 bases. This CDR3 region has 17 residues. Germline trimming cut 0 bases from V and 5 bases from J; bases unmatched to any gene: 13. Germline V gives CDR1 SGHVS, CDR2 FQNEAQ.